These T cell receptor beta chains were read from a single sample in a study of early T cells in non-severe SARS-CoV-2 infection. TCRdb re-derived calls from the 5' RACE reads in MiXCR, one entry per CDR3 protein. This table holds about 48,000 distinct CDR3 sequences, about 6.2% found once. This sample comprised whole blood, obtained at baseline. The receptors come from an adult who was a healthcare worker with PCR-confirmed SARS-CoV-2 infection or an uninfected control (not recorded which). The CDR3 runs from the conserved cysteine through the conserved F or W. The D gene is left open where the match is weak. Each size is how often the clone was seen (once, few, many) or a class if it is expanded.

v_gene: TRBV3-1; j_gene: TRBJ2-3; len: 17; d_gene: TRBD2; abundance: few; CDR3aa: CASSQDWDSGSTDTQYF; CDR3nt: TGTGCCAGCAGCCAAGATTGGGATAGCGGGAGTACAGATACGCAGTATTTT
v_gene: TRBV28; j_gene: TRBJ2-5; len: 14; d_gene: .; abundance: many; CDR3aa: CASSRSQPGETQYF; CDR3nt: TGTGCCAGCAGCCGGTCCCAGCCAGGGGAGACCCAGTACTTC
v_gene: TRBV7-6; j_gene: TRBJ2-1; len: 15; d_gene: .; abundance: many; CDR3aa: CASSSGTDSYNEQFF; CDR3nt: TGTGCCAGCAGCTCCGGGACCGACTCCTACAATGAGCAGTTCTTC
v_gene: TRBV2; j_gene: TRBJ2-7; len: 14; d_gene: .; abundance: once; CDR3aa: CASTWQGGFAEQYF; CDR3nt: TGTGCCAGCACTTGGCAGGGAGGTTTCGCCGAGCAGTACTTC
v_gene: TRBV16; j_gene: TRBJ2-7; len: 13; d_gene: .; abundance: many; CDR3aa: CASSQLGYYEQYF; CDR3nt: TGTGCCAGCAGCCAATTAGGTTACTACGAGCAGTACTTC
v_gene: TRBV28; j_gene: TRBJ2-7; len: 12; d_gene: .; abundance: many; CDR3aa: CASTAFGPGQYF; CDR3nt: TGTGCCAGCACCGCTTTCGGCCCCGGGCAGTACTTC
v_gene: TRBV10-3; j_gene: TRBJ1-3; len: 15; d_gene: TRBD1; abundance: many; CDR3aa: CAISDVTGTGNTIYF; CDR3nt: TGTGCCATCAGTGATGTGACAGGGACTGGAAACACCATATATTTT
v_gene: TRBV28; j_gene: TRBJ1-5; len: 19; d_gene: .; abundance: few; CDR3aa: CASSLSREKTGYSNQPQHF; CDR3nt: TGTGCCAGCAGTTTATCCCGGGAGAAGACCGGCTATAGCAATCAGCCCCAGCATTTT
v_gene: TRBV5-1; j_gene: TRBJ2-2; len: 15; d_gene: .; abundance: few; CDR3aa: CASRLGVANTGELFF; CDR3nt: TGCGCCAGCAGGCTGGGGGTGGCGAACACCGGGGAGCTGTTTTTT
v_gene: TRBV6-6; j_gene: TRBJ2-5; len: 18; d_gene: TRBD1; abundance: many; CDR3aa: CASSYSDPMDRAQETQYF; CDR3nt: TGTGCCAGCAGTTACTCGGATCCTATGGACAGGGCACAAGAGACCCAGTACTTC